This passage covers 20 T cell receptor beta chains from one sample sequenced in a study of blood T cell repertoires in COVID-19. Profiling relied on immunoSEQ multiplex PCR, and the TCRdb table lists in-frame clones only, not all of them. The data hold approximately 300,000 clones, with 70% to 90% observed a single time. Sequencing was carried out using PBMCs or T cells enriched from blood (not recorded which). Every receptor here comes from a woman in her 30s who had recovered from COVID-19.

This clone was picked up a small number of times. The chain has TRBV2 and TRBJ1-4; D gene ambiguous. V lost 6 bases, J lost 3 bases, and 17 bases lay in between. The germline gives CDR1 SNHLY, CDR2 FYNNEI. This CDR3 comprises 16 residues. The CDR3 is CASRPPRPRANEKLFF. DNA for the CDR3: TGTGCCAGCAGACCTCCGAGGCCTCGGGCTAATGAAAAACTGTTTTTT.

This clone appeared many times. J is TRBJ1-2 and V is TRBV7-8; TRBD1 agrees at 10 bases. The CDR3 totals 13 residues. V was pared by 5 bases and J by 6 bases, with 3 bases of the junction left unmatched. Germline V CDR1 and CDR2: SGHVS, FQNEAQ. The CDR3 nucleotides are TGTGCCAGCAGCCGAGGGACAGGGGATGGCTACACCTTC. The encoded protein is CASSRGTGDGYTF.

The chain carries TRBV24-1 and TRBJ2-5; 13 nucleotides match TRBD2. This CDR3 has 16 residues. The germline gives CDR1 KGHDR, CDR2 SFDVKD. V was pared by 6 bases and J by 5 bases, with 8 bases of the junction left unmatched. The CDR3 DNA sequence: TGTGCCACCAGTCACAACTGGACTAGCGGGAGTGAGACCCAGTACTTC. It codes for CATSHNWTSGSETQYF.

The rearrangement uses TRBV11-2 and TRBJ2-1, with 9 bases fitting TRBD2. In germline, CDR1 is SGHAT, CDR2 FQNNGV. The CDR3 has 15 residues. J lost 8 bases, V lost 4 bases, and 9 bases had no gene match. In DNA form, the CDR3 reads TGTGCCAGCAGCTCAATGACTAGCGGTCGGTATGAGCAGTTCTTC. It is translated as CASSSMTSGRYEQFF.

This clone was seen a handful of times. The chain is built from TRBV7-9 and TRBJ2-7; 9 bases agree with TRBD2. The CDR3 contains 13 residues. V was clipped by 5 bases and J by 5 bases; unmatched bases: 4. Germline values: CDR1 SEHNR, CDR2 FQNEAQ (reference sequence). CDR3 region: CASSLSGSHEQYF. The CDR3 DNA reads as TGTGCCAGCAGCCTTAGCGGGAGCCACGAGCAGTACTTC.

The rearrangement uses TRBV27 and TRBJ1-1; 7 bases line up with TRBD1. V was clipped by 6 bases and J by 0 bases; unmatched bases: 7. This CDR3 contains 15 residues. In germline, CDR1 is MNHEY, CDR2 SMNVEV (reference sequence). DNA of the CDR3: TGTGCCAGCAGCTCGGGACAGATCATGAACACTGAAGCTTTCTTT. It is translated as CASSSGQIMNTEAFF.

For the CDR3, the DNA is TGTGCCAGCAGCTTAAGTGAAGAGATCTATGGCTACACCTTC. Amino acids: CASSLSEEIYGYTF. The gene calls are TRBV5-4 and TRBJ1-2; D is unresolved. Trimming took 2 bases from V and 4 from J, leaving 12 bases between them. CDR1 and CDR2 from the germline V gene are SGHNT and YYREEE (reference sequence). This CDR3 has 14 amino acids. The entire variable domain, with the rest obtained from reference TRBV5-4 and TRBJ1-2, is as follows: ETGVTQSPTHLIKTRGQQVTLRCSSQSGHNTVSWYQQALGQGPQFIFQYYREEENGRGNFPPRFSGLQFPNYSSELNVNALELDDSALYLCASSLSEEIYGYTFGSGTRLTVV.

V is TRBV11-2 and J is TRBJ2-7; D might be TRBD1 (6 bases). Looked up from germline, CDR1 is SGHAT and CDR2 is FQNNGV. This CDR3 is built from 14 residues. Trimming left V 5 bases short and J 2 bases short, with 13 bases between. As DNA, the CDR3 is TGTGCCAGCAGCCCCACCGGGACACCCTACGAGCAGTACTTC. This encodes CASSPTGTPYEQYF.

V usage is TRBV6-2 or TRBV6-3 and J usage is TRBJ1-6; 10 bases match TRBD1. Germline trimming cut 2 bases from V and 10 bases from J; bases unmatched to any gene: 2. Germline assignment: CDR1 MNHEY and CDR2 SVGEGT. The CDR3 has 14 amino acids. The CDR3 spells CASSYGTGASPLHF. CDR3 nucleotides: TGTGCCAGCAGTTACGGGACAGGGGCATCACCCCTCCACTTT.

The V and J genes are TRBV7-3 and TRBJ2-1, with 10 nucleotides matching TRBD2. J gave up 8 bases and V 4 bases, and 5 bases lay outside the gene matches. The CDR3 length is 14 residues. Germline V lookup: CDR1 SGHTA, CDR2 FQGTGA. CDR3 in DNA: TGTGCCAGCAGCTCCTCTAGCGGGAGCGATGAGCAGTTCTTC. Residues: CASSSSSGSDEQFF.

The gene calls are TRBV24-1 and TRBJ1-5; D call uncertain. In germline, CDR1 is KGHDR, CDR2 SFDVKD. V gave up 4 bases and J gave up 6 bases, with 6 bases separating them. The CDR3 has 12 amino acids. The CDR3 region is CATSDPGQPQHF. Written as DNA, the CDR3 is TGTGCCACCAGTGACCCCGGTCAGCCCCAGCATTTT.

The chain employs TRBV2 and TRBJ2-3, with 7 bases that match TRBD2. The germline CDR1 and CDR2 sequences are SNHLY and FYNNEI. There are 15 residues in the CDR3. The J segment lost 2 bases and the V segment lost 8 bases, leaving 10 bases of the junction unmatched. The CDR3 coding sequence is TGTGCCAGCCGGCGGGAGTCACAATTCACAGATACGCAGTATTTT. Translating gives CASRRESQFTDTQYF. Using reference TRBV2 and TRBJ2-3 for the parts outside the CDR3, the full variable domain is EPEVTQTPSHQVTQMGQEVILRCVPISNHLYFYWYRQILGQKVEFLVSFYNNEISEKSEIFDDQFSVERPDGSNFTLKIRSTKLEDSAMYFCASRRESQFTDTQYFGPGTRLTVL.

The CDR3 protein is CASSYSRGGYTF. CDR3 in DNA: TGTGCCAGCAGTTACTCGAGAGGAGGCTACACCTTC. The chain carries TRBV6-5 and TRBJ1-2; no firm D call. This CDR3 spans 12 amino acids. Germline V gene lookup returns CDR1 MNHEY and CDR2 SVGAGI. Trimming removed 0 bases from V and 8 bases from J, with 7 bases in between.

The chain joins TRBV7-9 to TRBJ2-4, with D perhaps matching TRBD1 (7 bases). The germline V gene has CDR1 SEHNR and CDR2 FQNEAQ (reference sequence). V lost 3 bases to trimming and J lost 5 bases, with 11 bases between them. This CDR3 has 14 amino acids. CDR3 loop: CASSFRGRQNIQYF. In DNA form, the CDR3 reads TGTGCCAGCAGCTTCAGGGGGAGGCAAAACATTCAGTACTTC.

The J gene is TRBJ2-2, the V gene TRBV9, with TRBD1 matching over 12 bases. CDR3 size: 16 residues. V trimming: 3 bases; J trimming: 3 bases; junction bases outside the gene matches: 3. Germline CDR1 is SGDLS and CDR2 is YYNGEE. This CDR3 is CASSAGTGGDTGELFF. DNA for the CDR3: TGTGCCAGCAGCGCGGGGACAGGGGGCGACACCGGGGAGCTGTTTTTT.

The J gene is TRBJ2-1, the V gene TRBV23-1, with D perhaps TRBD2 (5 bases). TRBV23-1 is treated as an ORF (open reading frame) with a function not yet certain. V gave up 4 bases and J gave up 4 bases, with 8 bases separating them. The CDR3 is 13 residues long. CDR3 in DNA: TGCGCCAGCAGTCTACGGACTTACAATGAGCAGTTCTTC. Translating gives CASSLRTYNEQFF.

This chain's CDR3 is CASSERGRISPQHF. In DNA form, the CDR3 reads TGTGCCAGCAGTGAAAGGGGCAGGATCTCGCCCCAGCATTTT. This rearrangement joins TRBV2 to TRBJ1-5; a possible D gene is TRBD1 (5 bases). The CDR3 runs to 14 residues. Trimming took 2 bases from V and 9 from J, leaving 14 bases between them. CDR1 is SNHLY, CDR2 FYNNEI, per germline. Complete variable domain (other parts from reference TRBV2 and TRBJ1-5): EPEVTQTPSHQVTQMGQEVILRCVPISNHLYFYWYRQILGQKVEFLVSFYNNEISEKSEIFDDQFSVERPDGSNFTLKIRSTKLEDSAMYFCASSERGRISPQHFGDGTRLSIL.

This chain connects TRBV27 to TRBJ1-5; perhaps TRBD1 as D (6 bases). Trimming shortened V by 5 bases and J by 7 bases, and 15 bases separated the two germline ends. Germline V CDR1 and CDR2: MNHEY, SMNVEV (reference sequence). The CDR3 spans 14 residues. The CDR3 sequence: CASSTQGADQPQHF. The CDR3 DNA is TGTGCCAGCAGTACACAGGGTGCGGACCAGCCCCAGCATTTT.

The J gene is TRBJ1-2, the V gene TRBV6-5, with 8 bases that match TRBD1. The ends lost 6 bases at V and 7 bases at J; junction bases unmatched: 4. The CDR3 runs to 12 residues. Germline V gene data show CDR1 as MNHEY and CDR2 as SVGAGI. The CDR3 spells CASSRGTGGYTF. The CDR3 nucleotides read TGTGCCAGCAGCAGAGGGACAGGTGGCTACACCTTC.

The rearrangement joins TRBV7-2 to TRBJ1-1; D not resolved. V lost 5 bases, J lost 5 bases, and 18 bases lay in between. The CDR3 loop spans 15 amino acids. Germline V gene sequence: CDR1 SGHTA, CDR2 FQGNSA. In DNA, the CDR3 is TGTGCCAGCAGCCTCCTTTTTTCTGAACGGACTGAAGCTTTCTTT. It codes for CASSLLFSERTEAFF.